The clone carrying this TCR beta chain was seen more than once but under ten times. As yet, its antigen is unknown. The data belong to a study of T cell repertoires in cytomegalovirus infection. As for the study in general: Matching HLA type, along with CMV infection, was indicated by public TCR beta signatures. General observations from the study: Adding up the frequency of public TCR beta families identified people who carried CMV plus the relevant HLA. HLA-C-restricted CMV clonotypes gave the most frequent clonotype in two of eight donors.

Trimming shortened V by 3 bases and J by 8 bases, and 10 bases separated the two germline ends. Germline CDR1 SGHVS, CDR2 FNYEAQ. The CDR3 runs to 12 residues. TCRdb independently ran MiXCR on the reads; one entry per CDR3 protein. Among 150,000 to 200,000 distinct CDR3 sequences, roughly 27% were seen once, and the ten largest hold approximately 30%. V and J are TRBV7-6 and TRBJ1-1; D not certain. Sequenced input: PBMCs. The receptor was isolated from a human donor in good health (CMV status not recorded). Some clones in this sample may be carry-over from other donors' samples. This chain's CDR3 is CASSLDDKEAFF. CDR3 DNA: TGTGCCAGCAGCTTGGACGATAAAGAAGCTTTCTTT.